The 5 T cell receptor beta chains reported below all come from one sample, sequenced in a study of blood T cell dynamics during melanoma immunotherapy. The protocol was immunoSEQ multiplex PCR, while the TCRdb copy is restricted to in-frame clones and leaves out a portion. The top ten clones hold around 0.19% of a sample with approximately 13,000 clones, around nine tenths of them seen once. Time point noted: week 3, after first cycle of checkpoint inhibitor. This sample comprised effector memory CD8+ T cells from blood, obtained from a patient treated with checkpoint blockade. Source of these receptors: a human donor with melanoma.

This clone was observed once. The chain recombines TRBV4-1 with TRBJ1-1, with a weak D call TRBD1 (6 bases). Between the trimmed V and J ends, which lost 0 bases and 3 bases, there was a span of 14 bases. CDR1 MGHRA and CDR2 YSYEKL come from the germline V gene. This CDR3 comprises 16 residues. The CDR3 region is CASSQDIGTGHTEAFF. The CDR3, as DNA: TGCGCCAGCAGCCAAGACATAGGCACAGGGCACACTGAAGCTTTCTTT.

This rearrangement joins TRBV9 to TRBJ2-7; TRBD2 is a possible D gene (6 bases). V was clipped by 1 base and J by 2 bases, with 13 bases between them. The V gene's germline CDR1 is SGDLS and CDR2 YYNGEE. The CDR3 covers 15 residues. This CDR3 is CASSVSRDFPYEQYF. In nucleotides, the CDR3 is TGTGCCAGCAGCGTATCCAGGGACTTCCCCTACGAGCAGTACTTC.

The chain links TRBV9 to TRBJ1-2; a weak D match, TRBD1 (5 bases). From germline, CDR1 is SGDLS and CDR2 YYNGEE. V was trimmed by 4 bases and J by 4 bases, leaving 17 bases between them. CDR3 size: 15 residues. The CDR3 sequence: CASSQGTGPLYGYTF. The CDR3 DNA reads as TGTGCCAGCAGCCAAGGGACGGGACCTCTCTATGGCTACACCTTC.

The rearrangement joins TRBV6-5 to TRBJ2-5, with TRBD1 matching over 9 bases. Germline lookup yields CDR1 MNHEY and CDR2 SVGAGI. The CDR3 runs 14 residues. V lost 5 bases, J lost 5 bases, and 6 bases stayed unmatched. DNA for the CDR3: TGTGCCAGCAGTAAGGGACAGGGTGGTGAGACCCAGTACTTC. As protein: CASSKGQGGETQYF.

The gene calls are TRBV19 and TRBJ2-6; no clear D gene. The V end lost 5 bases, the J end lost 0 bases, and 11 bases lay between the germline ends. Germline CDR1 reads LNHDA; CDR2 reads SQIVND (reference sequence). The CDR3 sequence is 16 residues long. CDR3 DNA sequence: TGTGCCAGTAGTCTAGTCGGTTACTCTGGGGCCAACGTCCTGACTTTC. It encodes CASSLVGYSGANVLTF.